These T cell receptor beta chains were read from a single sample in a study of cytomegalovirus exposure and HLA in healthy donors. This table comes from immunoSEQ multiplex PCR, and its TCRdb copy is limited to in-frame clones, with some not included. Of approximately 130,000 clones in the sample, 82% are singletons; the top ten hold approximately 8.1%. The material sequenced was PBMCs. All receptors derive from a woman aged 45-59 years in good health and CMV-seropositive. Both conserved end residues are part of each CDR3. Fields, in order: CDR3 protein, CDR3 DNA, D gene, J gene, CDR3 length, clone size, V gene. A D gene is named only where the DNA matches it firmly. Part of the rows lack a size; the others show once, few, many or a class for expanded clones.

CASSLGLAGGAETQYF | TGTGCCAGCAGCTTAGGGCTTGCGGGAGGCGCCGAGACCCAGTACTTC | TRBD2 | TRBJ2-5 | 16 | NA | TRBV7-9
CSVEDLRRGETQYF | TGCAGCGTTGAAGATCTTCGGCGCGGAGAGACCCAGTACTTC | NA | TRBJ2-5 | 14 | NA | TRBV29-1
CASRLERGGYQPQHF | TGTGCAAGTCGCTTAGAGAGGGGAGGGTATCAGCCCCAGCATTTT | NA | TRBJ1-5 | 15 | once | TRBV12-2
CASRGQDWDFYEQYF | TGTGCCAGCAGGGGACAGGATTGGGACTTCTACGAGCAGTACTTC | TRBD1 | TRBJ2-7 | 15 | NA | TRBV6-5
CASSQPRESHEQYF | TGCGCCAGCAGCCAACCGCGGGAGTCCCACGAGCAGTACTTC | TRBD2 | TRBJ2-7 | 14 | NA | TRBV4-1
CSVEGREQGNIQYF | TGCAGCGTTGAAGGGCGGGAGCAGGGAAACATTCAGTACTTC | TRBD2 | TRBJ2-4 | 14 | NA | TRBV29-1
CASSLGPLSSYEQYF | TGTGCCAGCAGCTTGGGTCCCTTGAGCTCCTACGAGCAGTACTTC | NA | TRBJ2-7 | 15 | NA | TRBV5-4
CASSPRLAGGLWGTGELFF | TGTGCCAGCAGCCCAAGACTAGCGGGAGGACTATGGGGCACCGGGGAGCTGTTTTTT | TRBD2 | TRBJ2-2 | 19 | NA | TRBV7-2
CATRLRQGLYGYTF | TGTGCCACCAGGTTAAGGCAGGGCCTTTATGGCTACACCTTC | NA | TRBJ1-2 | 14 | NA | TRBV27
CAWSGDRRLATNEKLFF | TGTGCCTGGAGTGGGGACAGGAGGCTTGCAACTAATGAAAAACTGTTTTTT | TRBD1 | TRBJ1-4 | 17 | NA | TRBV30
CASSSFRDRAPNYGYTF | TGTGCCAGCAGTTCTTTCCGGGACAGGGCGCCCAACTATGGCTACACCTTC | TRBD1 | TRBJ1-2 | 17 | NA | TRBV28
CASSVGLAGGRQETQYF | TGTGCCAGCAGCGTAGGCCTGGCGGGGGGGCGTCAAGAGACCCAGTACTTC | TRBD2 | TRBJ2-5 | 17 | NA | TRBV9
CASSPGLAGDIDEQFF | TGTGCCAGCAGCCCTGGACTAGCGGGAGATATTGATGAGCAGTTCTTC | TRBD2 | TRBJ2-1 | 16 | once | TRBV11-3
CASSLIGGWSDTQYF | TGTGCCAGCAGTTTGATCGGGGGGTGGTCAGATACGCAGTATTTT | TRBD2 | TRBJ2-3 | 15 | once | TRBV27
CASSLDRDTEAFF | TGTGCCAGCAGTTTGGACAGGGACACTGAAGCTTTCTTT | TRBD1 | TRBJ1-1 | 13 | NA | TRBV2
CASSQQGAETQYF | TGTGCCAGCAGCCAACAGGGGGCCGAGACCCAGTACTTC | TRBD1 | TRBJ2-5 | 13 | NA | TRBV4-2
CASSQEVWQGSEQYF | TGCGCCAGCAGCCAAGAGGTTTGGCAGGGATCCGAGCAGTACTTC | NA | TRBJ2-7 | 15 | once | TRBV4-3
CASSNGGPTKYGYTF | TGCGCCAGCAGTAATGGAGGGCCGACCAAATATGGCTACACCTTC | NA | TRBJ1-2 | 15 | NA | TRBV4-1
CASSESTSQREAFF | TGCGCCAGCAGTGAGTCTACCTCACAAAGAGAAGCTTTCTTT | NA | TRBJ1-1 | 14 | NA | TRBV10-1
CASSLIGPGQGGNTEAFF | TGTGCCAGCAGCTTAATTGGGCCGGGACAGGGAGGGAACACTGAAGCTTTCTTT | TRBD1 | TRBJ1-1 | 18 | NA | TRBV7-3
CASSQGSSGPYEQYF | TGCGCCAGCAGCCAAGGGTCTAGCGGGCCGTACGAGCAGTACTTC | TRBD2 | TRBJ2-7 | 15 | few | TRBV4-1
CASSLYRGPGELFF | TGTGCCAGCAGCTTGTATCGTGGGCCCGGGGAGCTGTTTTTT | NA | TRBJ2-2 | 14 | NA | TRBV5-4
CASSLDSGFYGYTF | TGTGCCAGCAGCTTGGACTCAGGGTTCTATGGCTACACCTTC | NA | TRBJ1-2 | 14 | NA | TRBV5-6
CASSPTGWYGYTF | TGTGCCAGCAGTCCCACAGGGTGGTATGGCTACACCTTC | NA | TRBJ1-2 | 13 | NA | TRBV6-5
CASSYTGSENIQYF | TGCGCCAGCAGCTATACAGGAAGCGAAAACATTCAGTACTTC | NA | TRBJ2-4 | 14 | NA | TRBV5-1
CASSPRASTDTQYF | TGCGCCAGCAGCCCGAGGGCTAGCACAGATACGCAGTATTTT | NA | TRBJ2-3 | 14 | NA | TRBV4-1
CAWSGDRVHEQYF | TGTGCCTGGTCCGGGGACAGGGTACACGAGCAGTACTTC | TRBD1 | TRBJ2-7 | 13 | NA | TRBV30
CASSQAPGQGLVRETQYF | TGCGCCAGCAGCCAAGCTCCCGGACAGGGCCTGGTGCGGGAGACCCAGTACTTC | TRBD1 | TRBJ2-5 | 18 | NA | TRBV4-1
CASSVGGGWGGQETQYF | TGTGCCAGCAGCGTGGGTGGGGGTTGGGGGGGCCAAGAGACCCAGTACTTC | TRBD2 | TRBJ2-5 | 17 | NA | TRBV9
CASSISSWLDSGAFF | TGTGCCAGCTCAATAAGTTCGTGGTTAGATAGCGGAGCTTTCTTT | NA | TRBJ1-1 | 15 | NA | TRBV18
CASSYIGGAENTIYF | TGTGCCAGCAGTTACATTGGGGGCGCGGAAAACACCATATATTTT | NA | TRBJ1-3 | 15 | NA | TRBV6-5
CASSPMGQGYNEQFF | TGTGCCAGCTCACCAATGGGACAGGGCTACAATGAGCAGTTCTTC | TRBD1 | TRBJ2-1 | 15 | once | TRBV18
CASRLDLHNEQFF | TGTGCCAGTAGGCTCGACTTACACAATGAGCAGTTCTTC | NA | TRBJ2-1 | 13 | NA | TRBV19
CASSLDTGGRFSYNEQFF | TGTGCCAGCAGCTTAGATACAGGGGGGCGCTTCTCCTACAATGAGCAGTTCTTC | TRBD1 | TRBJ2-1 | 18 | NA | TRBV11-2
CASSGRETQPQHF | TGTGCCAGCAGTGGCAGGGAAACTCAGCCCCAGCATTTT | NA | TRBJ1-5 | 13 | NA | TRBV2
CASSFSGGGEKLFF | TGTGCCAGCAGCTTTTCAGGGGGCGGTGAAAAACTGTTTTTT | TRBD1 | TRBJ1-4 | 14 | NA | TRBV7-2
CASSLGGGEGETQYF | TGTGCCAGCAGCTTAGGTGGAGGGGAGGGAGAGACCCAGTACTTC | TRBD2 | TRBJ2-5 | 15 | NA | TRBV7-3
CAIHRDDEKLFF | TGTGCCATTCACAGGGATGATGAAAAACTGTTTTTT | NA | TRBJ1-4 | 12 | NA | TRBV30
CASSLVRDETQYF | TGTGCCAGCAGTTTGGTGCGGGACGAGACCCAGTACTTC | NA | TRBJ2-5 | 13 | once | TRBV27
CAWGEALASLITDTQYF | TGTGCCTGGGGTGAAGCGTTGGCTAGCCTAATCACAGATACGCAGTATTTT | NA | TRBJ2-3 | 17 | NA | TRBV30
CASSWGTSGAYEQYF | TGCGCCAGCAGCTGGGGGACTAGCGGCGCCTACGAGCAGTACTTC | TRBD2 | TRBJ2-7 | 15 | NA | TRBV5-1
CASSPGAEKDGYTF | TGTGCCAGCTCACCAGGGGCGGAAAAGGATGGCTACACCTTC | NA | TRBJ1-2 | 14 | NA | TRBV18
CASSTDYGYTF | TGTGCCAGTAGTACAGACTATGGCTACACCTTC | NA | TRBJ1-2 | 11 | NA | TRBV19
CASSLLPFNNYGYTF | TGTGCCAGCAGCTTACTCCCTTTTAATAACTATGGCTACACCTTC | NA | TRBJ1-2 | 15 | once | TRBV7-2
CATSRSGTPGGETQYF | TGTGCCACCAGCCGATCCGGGACTCCCGGCGGGGAGACCCAGTACTTC | NA | TRBJ2-5 | 16 | NA | TRBV15
CASSFQGTNEQFF | TGTGCCAGCAGCTTTCAGGGGACCAATGAGCAGTTCTTC | NA | TRBJ2-1 | 13 | few | TRBV11-2
CASSSQLLTTNEKLFF | TGTGCCAGCAGCTCCCAGTTGTTGACAACTAATGAAAAACTGTTTTTT | NA | TRBJ1-4 | 16 | once | TRBV7-8
CASRGQLNSPLHF | TGTGCCAGCAGGGGACAGTTGAATTCACCCCTCCACTTT | TRBD1 | TRBJ1-6 | 13 | NA | TRBV11-2
CASSLLSGGAFF | TGTGCCAGCAGCTTATTGTCCGGGGGAGCTTTCTTT | NA | TRBJ1-1 | 12 | once | TRBV7-9
CASSLDPGNEQFF | TGCGCCAGCAGCTTGGACCCGGGGAATGAGCAGTTCTTC | NA | TRBJ2-1 | 13 | NA | TRBV5-1
CAWSVQSAGTQYF | TGTGCCTGGAGTGTACAGTCAGCGGGGACCCAGTACTTC | NA | TRBJ2-5 | 13 | NA | TRBV30
CSAADSTYSGNTIYF | TGCAGCGCTGCGGATTCCACCTACTCTGGAAACACCATATATTTT | NA | TRBJ1-3 | 15 | NA | TRBV29-1
CASSFKGWGTEAFF | TGTGCTAGCAGCTTCAAGGGGTGGGGCACTGAAGCTTTCTTT | NA | TRBJ1-1 | 14 | NA | TRBV7-7
CASSLVGGGADTQYF | TGCGCCAGCAGCTTGGTGGGCGGGGGGGCAGATACGCAGTATTTT | TRBD2 | TRBJ2-3 | 15 | NA | TRBV5-1
CAATGLRMNTEAFF | TGTGCCGCCACAGGGCTGAGGATGAACACTGAAGCTTTCTTT | NA | TRBJ1-1 | 14 | NA | TRBV6-1
CASSSLGLAVYNEQFF | TGTGCCAGCAGCTCCCTGGGGCTAGCGGTCTACAATGAGCAGTTCTTC | TRBD2 | TRBJ2-1 | 16 | NA | TRBV7-2
CASSSRQGARGTEAFF | TGTGCCAGCAGTTCACGACAGGGGGCGCGCGGTACTGAAGCTTTCTTT | TRBD1 | TRBJ1-1 | 16 | NA | TRBV28
CAWSVWLPGELFF | TGTGCCTGGAGTGTATGGCTCCCCGGGGAGCTGTTTTTT | NA | TRBJ2-2 | 13 | NA | TRBV30
CASRWVDSEAFF | TGTGCCAGCAGGTGGGTGGACAGTGAAGCTTTCTTT | NA | TRBJ1-1 | 12 | NA | TRBV28